These T cell receptor beta chains were read from a single sample in a study of tumor T cells in aggressive B-cell lymphoma. The table came from immunoSEQ multiplex PCR; TCRdb's copy has only in-frame clones and leaves some out. The sample records more than 10,000 clones, around 90% being singletons. The specimen was tumor tissue. These receptors came from an adult with diffuse large B cell lymphoma. The CDR3 runs from the conserved cysteine through the conserved F or W. The D gene is left open where the match is weak. The size entry is marked missing in some rows and otherwise reads once, few, many or a size class.

CASSHGGYEQYF TGTGCCAGCAGCCACGGAGGCTACGAGCAGTACTTC TRBJ2-7 . TRBV6-5 .
CASSPMASGSNEQFF TGTGCCAGCTCACCGATGGCTAGCGGGAGCAATGAGCAGTTCTTC TRBJ2-1 TRBD2 TRBV18 .
CASSSTDTSGNTIYF TGTGCCAGCAGCTCGACAGACACCTCTGGAAACACCATATATTTT TRBJ1-3 . TRBV5-6 .
CAWSPGFGYTF TGTGCCTGGAGTCCCGGGTTCGGCTACACCTTC TRBJ1-2 . TRBV30 .
CASSEGQAPPYEQYF TGTGCCAGCAGTGAGGGGCAGGCGCCCCCCTACGAGCAGTACTTC TRBJ2-7 . TRBV6-1 .
CASSLRGGTSYNSPLHF TGTGCCAGCAGCTTACGGGGAGGTACCTCCTATAATTCACCCCTCCACTTT TRBJ1-6 . TRBV11-2 .
CASSLVGAYNEQFF TGTGCCAGCAGCTTGGTAGGGGCCTACAATGAGCAGTTCTTC TRBJ2-1 . TRBV7-2 .
CASSIGQGNTGELFF TGTGCCAGCAGCATCGGGCAGGGGAACACCGGGGAGCTGTTTTTT TRBJ2-2 . TRBV7-9 .
CASMPNEGNTEAFF TGTGCCAGCATGCCAAACGAGGGGAACACTGAAGCTTTCTTT TRBJ1-1 . TRBV2 .
CASSEDGTGGYGYTF TGTGCCAGCAGTGAAGATGGGACAGGGGGCTATGGCTACACCTTC TRBJ1-2 TRBD1 TRBV6-1 .
CSAGPPLTQYF TGCAGTGCTGGCCCACCCCTTACGCAGTATTTT TRBJ2-3 . TRBV20-1 .
CASSVVGASGANVLTF TGTGCCAGCAGCGTAGTTGGGGCCTCTGGGGCCAACGTCCTGACTTTC TRBJ2-6 . TRBV9 .
CAIKGRGTDFTEAFF TGTGCCATCAAGGGGCGGGGGACCGACTTCACTGAAGCTTTCTTT TRBJ1-1 . TRBV10-3 few
CASSYLSGGMDEQFF TGTGCCAGCAGTTACCTTTCCGGGGGTATGGATGAGCAGTTCTTC TRBJ2-1 . TRBV6-5 .
CASSVGVSGSLETQYF TGTGCCAGCAGCGTAGGCGTTAGCGGGAGTTTGGAGACCCAGTACTTC TRBJ2-5 TRBD2 TRBV9 .
CAWSFNKNTEAFF TGTGCCTGGAGTTTCAACAAGAACACTGAAGCTTTCTTT TRBJ1-1 . TRBV30 .
CASSDGVIAYEQYF TGTGCCAGCAGTGACGGGGTTATAGCCTACGAGCAGTACTTC TRBJ2-7 . TRBV6-1 .
CAWGYRDRGSPLHF TGTGCCTGGGGCTACCGGGACAGGGGTTCACCCCTCCACTTT TRBJ1-6 TRBD1 TRBV30 once
CASSVGPSDGYTF TGTGCCAGCAGCGTAGGCCCCAGCGATGGCTACACCTTC TRBJ1-2 . TRBV9 once
CASSIDTGIREQYF TGTGCCAGCAGCATTGACACGGGAATACGTGAGCAGTACTTC TRBJ2-7 . TRBV9 .
CASRTTGGEETQYF TGTGCCAGCAGAACGACAGGGGGCGAAGAGACCCAGTACTTC TRBJ2-5 TRBD1 TRBV7-2 .
CASRQNTEAFF TGCGCCAGCAGACAGAACACTGAAGCTTTCTTT TRBJ1-1 . TRBV5-1 .
CASSYGQGNTEAFF TGTGCCAGCAGTTACGGCCAGGGTAACACTGAAGCTTTCTTT TRBJ1-1 . TRBV6-5 .
CASSLDVGTRGYTF TGCGCCAGCAGCTTGGATGTCGGTACCCGCGGCTACACCTTC TRBJ1-2 . TRBV5-1 .
CASSLVAGTTYEQYF TGCGCCAGCAGCTTGGTGGCAGGGACTACCTACGAGCAGTACTTC TRBJ2-7 TRBD2 TRBV5-1 .
CASSNQRDYGYTF TGTGCCAGTAGTAACCAGAGGGACTATGGCTACACCTTC TRBJ1-2 . TRBV19 .
CASSLETGVYEQYF TGTGCCAGCAGCTTAGAGACAGGGGTCTACGAGCAGTACTTC TRBJ2-7 TRBD1 TRBV7-2 .
CASSFQGRGYTF TGTGCCAGCAGCTTCCAGGGTCGGGGCTACACCTTC TRBJ1-2 . TRBV5-6 .
CAISDQGLAGGRGGELFF TGTGCCATCAGTGATCAAGGACTAGCGGGAGGGCGAGGCGGGGAGCTGTTTTTT TRBJ2-2 TRBD2 TRBV10-3 .
CASSLWDRGAIQPQHF TGTGCCAGCAGCTTGTGGGACAGGGGGGCCATTCAGCCCCAGCATTTT TRBJ1-5 TRBD1 TRBV5-6 .
CASSQGIVDSQETQYF TGTGCCAGCAGCCAAGGAATCGTGGACAGCCAAGAGACCCAGTACTTC TRBJ2-5 . TRBV14 .
CASTPRRGIEPQHF TGTGCCAGCACACCGCGACGGGGAATAGAACCCCAGCATTTT TRBJ1-5 . TRBV2 .
CASSYGRNTGELFF TGTGCCAGCAGTTATGGGAGGAACACCGGGGAGCTGTTTTTT TRBJ2-2 . TRBV6-6 .
CASSIDISGNTIYF TGTGCCAGCAGCATAGATATCTCTGGAAACACCATATATTTT TRBJ1-3 . TRBV28 few
CATSGWGPGGTEAFF TGTGCCACCTCAGGATGGGGCCCCGGGGGAACTGAAGCTTTCTTT TRBJ1-1 . TRBV15 .
CASSSTAGTGAFF TGTGCCAGCAGCTCCACCGCCGGGACAGGAGCTTTCTTT TRBJ1-1 TRBD1 TRBV7-8 .
CASSQDTVTGELFF TGCGCCAGCAGCCAAGATACAGTCACCGGGGAGCTGTTTTTT TRBJ2-2 . TRBV4-1 .
CSVVGTGMVTEAFF TGCAGCGTTGTGGGGACAGGGATGGTGACTGAAGCTTTCTTT TRBJ1-1 TRBD1 TRBV29-1 once
CASWSGTRAYEQYF TGTGCCAGCTGGTCCGGGACTAGGGCCTACGAGCAGTACTTC TRBJ2-7 TRBD2 TRBV6-1 .
CASSIISGTGSEAFF TGTGCCAGCTCTATCATTTCCGGGACAGGGAGTGAAGCTTTCTTT TRBJ1-1 TRBD1 TRBV6-5 .
CASSYLSGGIYEQYF TGTGCCAGCAGCTATCTTTCGGGGGGCATCTACGAGCAGTACTTC TRBJ2-7 . TRBV7-2 .
CASSPVPWTGGAYEQYF TGCGCCAGCAGTCCTGTCCCATGGACAGGGGGGGCATACGAGCAGTACTTC TRBJ2-7 TRBD1 TRBV5-1 once
CASSTGGTDSNQPQHF TGTGCCAGCAGCACCGGAGGGACAGATAGCAATCAGCCCCAGCATTTT TRBJ1-5 TRBD1 TRBV11-3 .
CAISGQDVTEAFF TGTGCCATCAGCGGACAGGACGTCACTGAAGCTTTCTTT TRBJ1-1 TRBD1 TRBV10-3 .
CASTGTANTGELFF TGTGCCAGCACCGGGACAGCGAACACCGGGGAGCTGTTTTTT TRBJ2-2 TRBD1 TRBV2 once
CATDNRQGSEAFF TGTGCCACCGACAATCGACAGGGGTCTGAAGCTTTCTTT TRBJ1-1 TRBD1 TRBV15 few
CASSFMAAGEKLFF TGTGCCAGCAGCTTCATGGCCGCGGGTGAAAAACTGTTTTTT TRBJ1-4 . TRBV5-5 .
CASSFRGANEKLFF TGTGCCAGCAGCTTTCGGGGGGCTAATGAAAAACTGTTTTTT TRBJ1-4 . TRBV9 .
CASSFEGGFDNEQFF TGCGCCAGCAGCTTCGAGGGCGGGTTCGACAATGAGCAGTTCTTC TRBJ2-1 . TRBV5-1 .
CASSPSESGEQYF TGTGCCAGCAGTCCCTCGGAGAGCGGTGAGCAGTACTTC TRBJ2-7 . TRBV2 .
CASSQGTGTGGARGYTF TGTGCCAGCAGCCAAGGGACCGGGACAGGGGGCGCGAGGGGCTACACCTTC TRBJ1-2 TRBD1 TRBV14 .